What follows is one TCR beta chain and its context. Assay: immunoSEQ multiplex PCR; the TCRdb copy retains only in-frame clones and omits some. The top ten hold about 18% of the sample, which has 100,000 to 150,000 clones, around 81% seen once. The data stem from a study of blood T cell repertoires in COVID-19. Study at large: Sites across the United States, Italy and Spain contributed samples from acute and convalescent COVID-19. PBMCs, B-cell-depleted T cells, or T cells provided the cDNA or gDNA that made up the material.

CDR3 length: 18 amino acids. CDR1 MNHNS and CDR2 SASEGT come from the germline V gene. V lost 1 base and J 3 bases, leaving 18 bases between the germline ends. This TCR was sampled from a man younger than 40 with COVID-19, enrolled during active disease. The J gene is TRBJ1-4, the V gene TRBV6-1, with D possibly being TRBD1 (5 bases). Sequences were obtained from peripheral blood. In DNA, the CDR3 is TGTGCCAGCAGTGAAGGGATAAGGGGTTCGGGCCCTAATGAAAAACTGTTTTTT. It specifies CASSEGIRGSGPNEKLFF.